This TCR beta chain was sequenced in a study of OX40 agonist ivuxolimab in advanced cancers. Study-wide results and caveats: Part of the nonresponder group also had normalized T-cell clonal expansion that was low.

With regard to this clone: The antigen is undetermined.

CDR3 size: 13 residues. V lost 6 bases, J lost 2 bases, and 10 bases lay in between. CDR1 and CDR2 from the germline V gene are MNHEY and SVGAGI. Measured with immunoSEQ multiplex PCR; TCRdb has only the in-frame clones, and not every one. The data contain 48,000 or so clones, about 90% of them singletons. The chain has TRBV6-5 and TRBJ1-1, with D maybe TRBD1 (5 bases). The receptor comes from an adult with an advanced solid tumor such as melanoma, head and neck, liver or kidney cancer. The source was CD4+ or CD8+ T cells sorted from blood, collected in a trial of the OX40 agonist ivuxolimab. CDR3 region: CASSRGTNTEAFF. In DNA form, the CDR3 reads TGTGCCAGCAGCAGAGGGACCAACACTGAAGCTTTCTTT.